The 20 T cell receptor beta chains given below trace back to one sample, sequenced in a study of regulatory T cells in long-lasting Graves disease. As for time point: persistent/refractory GD, antithyroid drugs over 5 years with positive TRAb. With RNA extracted from PBMCs as input, the TCR library was made. CDR3-region Arm-PCR and iRepertoire HTBI primers produced the TCR beta libraries. TCRdb ran MiXCR on the multiplex PCR reads and lists one entry per CDR3 protein. The table includes fewer than 450,000 distinct CDR3 sequences, about a quarter detected once. Material: peripheral blood mononuclear cells (PBMCs), obtained when the disease was refractory, from a patient treated with antithyroid drugs. The source is a female donor with Graves disease.

V and J are TRBV28 and TRBJ2-3; D gene unclear. Germline-derived CDR1 and CDR2 are MDHEN and SYDVKM. V shed 6 bases and J shed 5 bases, with 12 bases lying between them. CDR3 length: 13 residues. Here the CDR3 DNA reads TGTGCCAGCAGCTCACCCCGACGAGATACGCAGTATTTT. Translation gives CASSSPRRDTQYF.

The rearrangement uses TRBV12-3 or TRBV12-4 and TRBJ2-2; D not resolved. Trimming stripped 7 bases from V and 1 base from J, with 13 bases between. CDR3 length equals 15 residues. This CDR3 is CASNGQSLNTGELFF. CDR3 nucleotides: TGTGCCAGCAACGGGCAGAGTTTGAACACCGGGGAGCTGTTTTTT.

The table lists this clonotype with many counts. V usage is TRBV12-3 or TRBV12-4 and J usage is TRBJ1-1; possible D gene TRBD1, 6 bases. Trimming stripped 6 bases from V and 0 bases from J, with 11 bases between. The CDR3 spans 14 residues. The CDR3 nucleotides are TGTGCCAGCAGGACAGGTACTCTGAACACTGAAGCTTTCTTT. Translating it yields CASRTGTLNTEAFF.

There are many counts of this clonotype. The chain couples TRBV20-1 to TRBJ1-2; 7 nucleotides align to TRBD1. Per germline, CDR1 DFQATT and CDR2 SNEGSKA (reference sequence). V trimming: 3 bases; J trimming: 7 bases; junction bases outside the gene matches: 8. The CDR3 loop spans 13 amino acids. This chain's CDR3 is CSARSGQSAGYTF. CDR3 sequence (DNA): TGCAGTGCTAGGTCGGGACAGTCGGCTGGCTACACCTTC.

This clonotype was observed at least ten times. The chain is built from TRBV30 and TRBJ2-5, with D unresolved. Trimming took off 4 bases at V and 4 bases at J, with 13 bases between the two ends. The germline gives CDR1 GTSNPN, CDR2 SVGIG (reference sequence). The CDR3 is 13 residues long. The CDR3 coding sequence is TGTGCCTGGAAGCTATTTCCTGGAGAGACCCAGTACTTC. Translation: CAWKLFPGETQYF.

This clonotype has a count of ten or more. The rearrangement links TRBV28 to TRBJ1-1; D ambiguous. CDR3 size: 15 residues. The germline V gene encodes CDR1 MDHEN and CDR2 SYDVKM. The V end was cut by 3 bases, the J end by 4 bases, with 15 bases between. The chain's CDR3 is CASSFGLERATEAFF. The CDR3 region has the DNA TGTGCCAGCAGTTTCGGGTTAGAGAGGGCCACTGAAGCTTTCTTT.

This clonotype was counted between two and nine times. The V and J genes are TRBV2 and TRBJ2-1, with D possibly TRBD2 on 5 matching bases. The CDR3 is 14 amino acids. Germline V gene data show CDR1 as SNHLY and CDR2 as FYNNEI. V gave up 8 bases and J gave up 0 bases, with 11 bases separating them. The CDR3 DNA reads as TGTGCCAGCGAGCGAGGGAGCTCCTACAATGAGCAGTTCTTC. Translation gives CASERGSSYNEQFF.

This clonotype was observed a few times. The chain couples TRBV3-1 to TRBJ1-3; D is undetermined. V was shortened by 0 bases and J by 3 bases, with 0 bases between the two germline ends. Germline CDR1 reads LGHDT; CDR2 reads YNNKEL (reference sequence). There are 12 residues in the CDR3. The CDR3 loop reads CASSQDGNTIYF. In DNA, the CDR3 is TGTGCCAGCAGCCAAGATGGAAACACCATATATTTT.

Many counts were recorded for this clonotype. This chain uses TRBV7-2 with TRBJ1-4; TRBD1 might be the D (5 bases). This CDR3 has 16 residues. The germline V and J ends were trimmed by 0 bases and 3 bases, with 11 bases remaining between them. Per the germline V gene, CDR1 is SGHTA and CDR2 is FQGNSA. CDR3 sequence reads: CASSLAPAGANEKLFF. The DNA for the CDR3 is TGTGCCAGCAGCTTAGCCCCGGCGGGGGCTAATGAAAAACTGTTTTTT.

This clonotype was counted many times. This chain links TRBV15 with TRBJ1-2; 7 bases are shared with TRBD1. The CDR3 contains 19 residues. Germline values: CDR1 LNHNV, CDR2 YYDKDF (reference sequence). V was clipped by 0 bases and J by 0 bases; unmatched bases: 13. The DNA of the CDR3 is TGTGCCACCAGCAGAGATCCCCGACAGGGTATCCCCGCTAACTATGGCTACACCTTC. It yields the protein CATSRDPRQGIPANYGYTF. The entire variable domain, with the rest obtained from reference TRBV15 and TRBJ1-2, is as follows: DAMVIQNPRYQVTQFGKPVTLSCSQTLNHNVMYWYQQKSSQAPKLLFHYYDKDFNNEADTPDNFQSRRPNTSFCFLDIRSPGLGDTAMYLCATSRDPRQGIPANYGYTFGSGTRLTVV.

There are many counts of this clonotype. J is TRBJ2-7 and V is TRBV6-5, with unresolved D. The germline V gene has CDR1 MNHEY and CDR2 SVGAGI. Trimming pared 0 bases from V and 12 bases from J, leaving 15 bases between. CDR3 length: 13 amino acids. The CDR3 reads CASSYSQASVLYF. The CDR3 DNA reads as TGTGCCAGCAGTTACTCGCAAGCGTCCGTTCTGTACTTC.

This chain connects TRBV11-3 to TRBJ2-1; unclear D gene. Trimming pared 5 bases from V and 1 base from J, leaving 12 bases between. Germline CDR1 and CDR2: SGHNT and YENEEA. The CDR3 length is 15 residues. CDR3 coding DNA: TGTGCCAGCAGCCCGAGCCTGAGATCCTACAATGAGCAGTTCTTC. This codes for CASSPSLRSYNEQFF.

The chain couples TRBV7-3 to TRBJ2-7; D is perhaps TRBD2 (5 bases). V lost 2 bases, J lost 0 bases, and 11 bases lay in between. Germline CDR1 SGHTA, CDR2 FQGTGA. The CDR3 contains 15 residues. The CDR3 nucleotides read TGTGCCAGCAGCTTAGATTCCGGGAACTCCTACGAGCAGTACTTC. Translated, it gives CASSLDSGNSYEQYF. The whole variable domain, filled in from reference TRBV7-3 and TRBJ2-7, reads GAGVSQTPSNKVTEKGKYVELRCDPISGHTALYWYRQSLGQGPEFLIYFQGTGAADDSGLPNDRFFAVRPEGSVSTLKIQRTERGDSAVYLCASSLDSGNSYEQYFGPGTRLTVT.

The CDR3 is CASSPSDRIGNTIYF. CDR3 nucleotides: TGTGCCAGCAGCCCCTCGGACAGGATAGGAAACACCATATATTTT. The chain joins TRBV3-1 to TRBJ1-3, with TRBD1 identical over 7 bases. The CDR3 loop spans 15 amino acids. The germline gives CDR1 LGHDT, CDR2 YNNKEL (reference sequence). J gave up 4 bases and V 4 bases, and 7 bases lay outside the gene matches.

A remark on this clonotype: A read error may explain this, as a much larger clone is one base away. Because the CDR3 is missing its conserved closing phenylalanine or tryptophan, this is likely a read error. V usage is TRBV2 and J usage is TRBJ1-1; 9 nucleotides match TRBD1. Trimming removed 4 bases from V and 6 bases from J; junction bases left unmatched: 6. The germline V gene has CDR1 SNHLY and CDR2 FYNNEI. This CDR3 contains 14 residues. The CDR3 bases are TGTGCCAGCAGTGGGACAGGGGTGAGGGCTGAAGCTTTCCTT. It encodes CASSGTGVRAEAFL.

The rearrangement joins TRBV6-2 or TRBV6-3 to TRBJ1-4; a weak D match, TRBD1 (5 bases). Looked up from germline, CDR1 is MNHEY and CDR2 is SVGEGT. The V gene lost 2 bases and the J gene lost 5 bases, with 12 bases spanning the gap. CDR3 length: 15 amino acids. The CDR3, as DNA: TGTGCCAGCAGTTACCCTGGACACATAAATGAAAAACTGTTTTTT. This encodes CASSYPGHINEKLFF.

The chain carries TRBV11-3 and TRBJ2-2; D is unresolved. Trimming removed 1 base at V and 0 bases at J, with 9 bases between. Per germline, CDR1 SGHNT and CDR2 YENEEA. This CDR3 spans 16 amino acids. The CDR3, as DNA: TGTGCCAGCAGCTTAGGCAATATCGCGAACACCGGGGAGCTGTTTTTT. Protein: CASSLGNIANTGELFF.

The V gene is TRBV19, the J gene TRBJ2-7, with 12 bases that match TRBD2. Germline V CDR1 and CDR2: LNHDA, SQIVND (reference sequence). V shed 7 bases and J 6 bases; nucleotides not matched to a gene: 10. The CDR3 covers 15 residues. In DNA, the CDR3 is TGTGCCAGTAATCCGGGACTAGCGGGTATCAGCGAGCAGTACTTC. Its protein is CASNPGLAGISEQYF.

The rearrangement links TRBV12-3 or TRBV12-4 to TRBJ2-7; D may correspond to TRBD1 or TRBD2 (5 bases each). With 4 bases removed from V and 7 bases from J, the gap between germline ends came to 14 bases. The CDR3 length is 13 residues. The CDR3, as DNA: TGTGCCAGCAGTTCCGGCTGGGACGGAGAGCAGTACTTC. It is translated as CASSSGWDGEQYF.

With regard to this clonotype: A much bigger clone sits one base away, suggesting this may be a read error. The conserved closing phenylalanine or tryptophan is absent in this CDR3, likely reflecting a read error. The genes are TRBV2 and TRBJ2-7; 8 bases agree with TRBD2. CDR3 length: 14 amino acids. V shed 5 bases and J 1 base; nucleotides not matched to a gene: 4. CDR1 and CDR2 (germline): SNHLY, FYNNEI. The CDR3: CASSFTSGSYEQYL. Here the CDR3 DNA reads TGTGCCAGCAGTTTCACTAGCGGTTCCTACGAGCAGTACCTC.